This T cell receptor (beta chain) was recorded in a study of beta chain features in type 1 diabetes. The germline V gene encodes CDR1 MGHRA and CDR2 YSYEKL. With 5 bases removed from V and 10 bases from J, the gap between germline ends came to 21 bases. This CDR3 is built from 15 residues. Study-level points and caveats: Across all four CD4+ subsets, people with type 1 diabetes showed modestly shorter TCRB CDR3s. Compared to healthy donors, patients appeared to have naive, central memory and Treg TCRB repertoires that were more alike. Since sequencing was performed on cDNA, cells with high TCR expression could be over-represented.

A remark on this clone: As yet, its antigen is unknown.

Sorting that relied on CD45RO/CCR7/CD25/CD127/CD95/CD27 yielded CD4+ naive, central memory, regulatory and stem cell-like memory cells. The authors reverse transcribed all of the isolated RNA, so sequencing captured expressed TCRB transcripts. Here immunoSEQ multiplex PCR was the method, and the copy in TCRdb shows in-frame clones only, minus some. The sample yields roughly 730,000 clones, 13% seen once. The J gene is TRBJ2-1, the V gene TRBV4-1; tentatively, D is TRBD1 or TRBD2 (5 bases each). Sequencing was performed on naive CD4+ T cells from blood. The clonotype comes from a man aged 18 to 29 with type 1 diabetes. The CDR3 DNA sequence: TGCGCCAGCAGCAAAGGGGACGGCCCGACGCAGGAGCAGTTCTTC. The encoded protein is CASSKGDGPTQEQFF.